This entry concerns a single TCR beta chain. What it recognizes is unknown. This CDR3 has 15 amino acids. The V end was cut by 0 bases, the J end by 1 base, with 9 bases between. The V gene's germline CDR1 is MNHEY and CDR2 SVGEGT. The sample belongs to a study of response to subunit inactivated influenza vaccine. Findings and caveats of the study: After each seasonal influenza vaccination, few new T cells are recruited, the authors suggested.

MiXCR was run by TCRdb on the RT-PCR reads, yielding one entry per CDR3 protein. The sample has around 760,000 distinct CDR3 sequences; approximately 15% are singletons. V is TRBV6-2 or TRBV6-3 and J is TRBJ2-5; unclear D gene. The sequencing used PBMCs from blood, collected 14 to 15 days before vaccination. The clonotype was recovered from a man aged 50-60 years who received an inactivated influenza vaccine. The CDR3 DNA reads as TGTGCCAGCAGTTACTCGCGACCCAGCCAAGAGACCCAGTACTTC. Translation gives CASSYSRPSQETQYF.